The entry below gives a single TCR beta chain sequence along with its context. Its antigen is undetermined. Division of CD4+ cells produced a CD45RA+ naive subset and a CD45RA-negative memory subset. Trimming cost V 6 bases and J 2 bases, with 13 bases left between them. The CDR3 contains 13 residues. Germline V gene sequence: CDR1 SQVTM, CDR2 ANQGSEA. These data originate in a study of shared clonotypes between healthy human individuals. Study results and caveats: Relative to their counterparts shared across all four donors, non-shared clonotypes exhibited diminished generation probabilities. Rarefaction curves obtained for sorted subsets showed sequencing incomplete despite large depth.

Data came from immunoSEQ multiplex PCR; TCRdb stores just in-frame clones and leaves some out. The sample records 2 million to 3 million clones, roughly 93% being singletons. Sequenced sample: naive CD4+ T cells from PBMCs. Subset: CD45RA+ positively selected. The chain carries TRBV29-1 and TRBJ2-5; no clear D gene. This TCR derives from a man younger than 30 in good health. Some clones in this sample may be carry-over from other donors' samples. The CDR3 region has the DNA TGCAGCGTGGGCGGTCGGCAGCAAGAGACCCAGTACTTC. As protein: CSVGGRQQETQYF. Drawing the rest from reference TRBV29-1 and TRBJ2-5, the complete variable domain is SAVISQKPSRDICQRGTSLTIQCQVDSQVTMMFWYRQQPGQSLTLIATANQGSEATYESGFVIDKFPISRPNLTFSTLTVSNMSPEDSSIYLCSVGGRQQETQYFGPGTRLLVL.